The clone carrying this T cell receptor beta chain was seen only a few times. The antigen remains undetermined. Each CDR3 protein is one row after TCRdb ran MiXCR on the 5' RACE reads. Found here are some 590,000 distinct CDR3 sequences, around 9.6% of them singletons; the top ten hold approximately 3.2%. This entry comes from a study of identical twins. Study-level findings and limits: Invariant cells of the MAIT and iNKT types might have partly distorted the zero-insertion analyses. For cord blood, abundant beta clonotypes had fewer insertions, unlike memory repertoires, which showed none. Cross-sectional statistical analysis, not tracking of the same donors, underpinned the conclusions.

Trimming shortened V by 4 bases and J by 5 bases, and 15 bases separated the two germline ends. Germline V CDR1 and CDR2: LGHDT, YNNKEL (reference sequence). There are 14 residues in the CDR3. This sample was also put to use in a study of yellow fever vaccine responses in identical twins. That paper adds: Vaccine-induced T cell responses in twins were reportedly observed to appear partly convergent, partly personalized.

The chain uses TRBV3-1 and TRBJ2-7; D might be TRBD1 (6 bases). The TCR comes from a woman aged 18-30 years in good health. The sequenced sample was PBMCs. The CDR3 here is CASSPIHTGNEQYF. The CDR3 DNA sequence: TGTGCCAGCAGCCCTATCCACACAGGGAACGAGCAGTACTTC.